This T cell receptor (beta chain) was identified during a study of blood T cell repertoires in COVID-19. Study overall: Specimens from acute and convalescent COVID-19 originated in the United States, Italy and Spain.

CDR1 and CDR2 from the germline V gene are MNHEY and SVGAGI. The CDR3 totals 14 residues. Trimming took 6 bases from V and 6 from J, leaving 14 bases between them. The method was immunoSEQ multiplex PCR; TCRdb's version includes in-frame clones alone and lacks a portion of them. The sample contains about 160,000 clones, 81% of which appear only once. The rearrangement uses TRBV6-5 and TRBJ1-4; D might be TRBD1 (5 bases). This TCR was recovered from a woman between 40 and 55 years old with acute COVID-19. Sequencing was done on a sample of PBMCs or T cells enriched from blood (not recorded which). The CDR3 protein is CASSQKQGYEKLFF. For the CDR3, the DNA is TGTGCCAGCAGCCAAAAGCAGGGCTATGAAAAACTGTTTTTT.